The 25 T cell receptor beta chains presented below share a single source sample, sequenced in a study of blood T cell repertoires in COVID-19. Measured with immunoSEQ multiplex PCR; TCRdb has only the in-frame clones, and not every one. The sample consists of some 170,000 clones, roughly four fifths of them appearing once. Sequences were obtained from peripheral blood. These receptors were obtained from a human donor in a cohort sampled during active COVID-19.

The count of this clone is one. This chain uses TRBV4-3 with TRBJ2-1; D is undetermined. Germline loops: CDR1 LGHNA, CDR2 YSLEER. Trimming stripped 1 base from V and 4 bases from J, with 14 bases between. The CDR3 totals 16 residues. The CDR3 loop reads CASSQGWKEIYNEQFF. In nucleotides, the CDR3 is TGCGCCAGCAGCCAAGGGTGGAAGGAGATTTACAATGAGCAGTTCTTC.

In its sample, this clone was seen once. CDR3 in DNA: TGTGCCAGCAGTCTCCGGGACAGGGAGTACGAGCAGTACTTC. Its translation is CASSLRDREYEQYF. V is TRBV28 and J is TRBJ2-7; 9 nucleotides align to TRBD1. Looked up from germline, CDR1 is MDHEN and CDR2 is SYDVKM. V was clipped by 5 bases and J by 4 bases; unmatched bases: 6. CDR3 size: 14 residues.

The rearrangement joins TRBV30 to TRBJ1-5; D might be TRBD1 (5 bases). The germline gives CDR1 GTSNPN, CDR2 SVGIG (reference sequence). V was cut by 3 bases and J by 0 bases, with 9 bases left in between. The CDR3 consists of 14 residues. CDR3 bases: TGTGCCTGGAGCCTAAGGGGTAGCAATCAGCCCCAGCATTTT. It translates to CAWSLRGSNQPQHF.

The sample holds a few counts of this clone. The gene calls are TRBV7-2 and TRBJ2-7; TRBD2 agrees at 8 bases. The CDR3 runs 15 residues. Germline CDR1 SGHTA, CDR2 FQGNSA. V dropped 7 bases and J dropped 6; count of bases not matched to a gene: 14. The CDR3 reads CASTPEAAGDGEQYF. CDR3 nucleotide sequence: TGTGCCAGCACCCCCGAGGCAGCGGGGGACGGCGAGCAGTACTTC.

V usage is TRBV6-5 and J usage is TRBJ1-2; TRBD1 might be the D (5 bases). V shed 2 bases and J shed 0 bases, with 10 bases lying between them. The CDR3 length is 15 residues. Germline V CDR1 and CDR2: MNHEY, SVGAGI. In DNA form, the CDR3 reads TGTGCCAGCAGTTACGGCCAGACAGCTAACTATGGCTACACCTTC. This codes for CASSYGQTANYGYTF.

This clone was detected a few times. The V call is TRBV7-8, the J call TRBJ2-2; the match to TRBD2 covers 9 bases. Germline V gene data show CDR1 as SGHVS and CDR2 as FQNEAQ. After removal of 4 bases from V and 4 bases from J, the junction contained 4 bases not matched to a gene. This CDR3 contains 15 residues. DNA of the CDR3: TGTGCCAGCAGCTCAAGCGGGGGGCTCACCGGGGAGCTGTTTTTT. Amino acids: CASSSSGGLTGELFF.

This rearrangement joins TRBV29-1 to TRBJ2-7, with D possibly being TRBD2 (6 bases). Trimming removed 4 bases from V and 5 bases from J, with 15 bases in between. The germline gives CDR1 SQVTM, CDR2 ANQGSEA. The CDR3 has 13 residues. DNA for the CDR3: TGCAGCGTTGGACGGGGAGGAGGCCACGAGCAGTACTTC. It codes for CSVGRGGGHEQYF.

The V gene is TRBV10-1, the J gene TRBJ2-1, with TRBD2 matching 8 bases. The CDR3 loop spans 16 amino acids. The junction had 9 bases not matched to a gene; V was cut back by 0 bases and J by 8 bases. Germline V lookup: CDR1 WNHNN, CDR2 SYGVQD (reference sequence). In DNA, the CDR3 is TGCGCCAGCAGTGAGTCGATGGTAGCGGGAAGATATGAGCAGTTCTTC. It is translated as CASSESMVAGRYEQFF.

This clone was seen a few times. The chain employs TRBV5-1 and TRBJ1-3, with TRBD1 as a possible D gene (5 bases). CDR3 length: 17 residues. The V end lost 3 bases, the J end lost 3 bases, and 19 bases lay between the germline ends. Germline CDR1 and CDR2: SGHRS and YFSETQ. The CDR3 DNA follows: TGCGCCAGCAGCTGGGGGGACGAGGTCGCGGTTGGAAACACCATATATTTT. Translated: CASSWGDEVAVGNTIYF.

The V call is TRBV7-2, the J call TRBJ2-7, with a possible D match to TRBD2 (6 bases). The germline gives CDR1 SGHTA, CDR2 FQGNSA. V was shortened by 6 bases and J by 0 bases, with 9 bases between the two germline ends. CDR3 length: 13 residues. The CDR3 nucleotides read TGTGCCAGCAGTCGGGAGAGCTCCTACGAGCAGTACTTC. Translated: CASSRESSYEQYF.

The V call is TRBV11-2, the J call TRBJ2-7, with 7 nucleotides matching TRBD2. Germline CDR1 reads SGHAT; CDR2 reads FQNNGV. This CDR3 comprises 16 residues. V gave up 5 bases and J gave up 7 bases; unmatched junction bases: 17. The CDR3 is CASSPLRRLAGREQYF. DNA of the CDR3: TGTGCCAGCAGCCCCCTTCGGAGACTAGCTGGCCGGGAGCAGTACTTC.

The chain has TRBV6-1 and TRBJ1-2; D is unresolved. The V gene lost 2 bases and the J gene lost 3 bases, with 7 bases spanning the gap. This CDR3 contains 13 residues. The V gene's germline CDR1 is MNHNS and CDR2 SASEGT. The CDR3 here is CASSEFRDYGYTF. The CDR3 DNA sequence: TGTGCCAGCAGTGAATTTCGCGACTATGGCTACACCTTC.

The V gene is TRBV9, the J gene TRBJ1-3; D is unclear. The V end was cut by 4 bases, the J end by 5 bases, with 25 bases between. The CDR3 has 18 residues. CDR1 is SGDLS and CDR2 is YYNGEE in the germline V gene. The chain's CDR3 is CASSPVLDLIGSRNTIYF. The CDR3 bases are TGTGCCAGCAGCCCGGTTTTGGACTTAATAGGTTCGCGAAACACCATATATTTT.

The CDR3 sequence is CASSPGTGNTEAFF. The CDR3 bases are TGTGCCAGCAGCCCGGGGACAGGGAACACTGAAGCTTTCTTT. The chain joins TRBV11-2 to TRBJ1-1, with 8 bases lining up with TRBD1. Trimming at V came to 5 bases and at J to 1 base, leaving 3 bases not matched to a gene. The CDR3 has 14 amino acids. Germline V CDR1 and CDR2: SGHAT, FQNNGV.

The chain joins TRBV30 to TRBJ2-1, with D possibly being TRBD2 (6 bases). The germline V gene encodes CDR1 GTSNPN and CDR2 SVGIG (reference sequence). V lost 5 bases to trimming and J lost 3 bases, with 14 bases between them. The CDR3 covers 14 residues. The chain's CDR3 is CAWGSGRNYNEQFF. The CDR3 DNA is TGTGCCTGGGGTAGCGGTAGGAACTACAATGAGCAGTTCTTC.

This chain joins TRBV24-1 and TRBJ2-7; 9 bases match TRBD1. The CDR3 consists of 14 residues. Germline-derived CDR1 and CDR2 are KGHDR and SFDVKD. V dropped 2 bases and J dropped 7; count of bases not matched to a gene: 5. Here the CDR3 DNA reads TGTGCCACCAGTGATTATTCGACAGGGGGGGAGCAGTACTTC. It is translated as CATSDYSTGGEQYF.

J is TRBJ2-1 and V is TRBV6-5; tentatively, D is TRBD2 (7 bases). CDR1 is MNHEY, CDR2 SVGAGI, per germline. V was trimmed by 6 bases and J by 0 bases, leaving 9 bases between them. CDR3 size: 14 residues. The DNA of the CDR3 is TGTGCCAGCAGGGGGGGGGCCTCCTACAATGAGCAGTTCTTC. Its translation is CASRGGASYNEQFF.

CDR3 region: CASTTGFSNSPLHF. The CDR3 nucleotides read TGTGCCAGCACAACAGGGTTCTCTAATTCACCCCTCCACTTT. V gene TRBV6-5 combines with J gene TRBJ1-6; weak D call: TRBD1 (6 bases). This CDR3 has 14 residues. V lost 7 bases to trimming and J lost 6 bases, with 13 bases between them. Germline CDR1 MNHEY, CDR2 SVGAGI.

This sequence joins TRBV19 and TRBJ2-3; TRBD2 agrees at 11 bases. The germline CDR1 and CDR2 sequences are LNHDA and SQIVND (reference sequence). With 5 bases clipped from V and 4 bases from J, the junction kept 2 bases outside the gene matches. This CDR3 contains 14 residues. This CDR3 reads CASSQGLAADTQYF. The CDR3, as DNA: TGTGCCAGTAGTCAGGGACTAGCGGCAGATACGCAGTATTTT.

J is TRBJ2-1 and V is TRBV4-1; 12 bases fit TRBD2. The germline CDR1 and CDR2 sequences are MGHRA and YSYEKL. The V gene end was trimmed by 3 bases and the J gene end by 2 bases; junction bases not matched to a gene: 5. This CDR3 is 17 amino acids long. The CDR3 region has the DNA TGCGCCAGCAGCCAGGAATCTAGCGGGGGGGCCTACAATGAGCAGTTCTTC. Translated: CASSQESSGGAYNEQFF.

The gene calls are TRBV11-3 and TRBJ2-1, with D tentatively TRBD1 (6 bases). Germline lookup yields CDR1 SGHNT and CDR2 YENEEA. The CDR3 is made up of 14 amino acids. The V and J ends lost 5 bases and 6 bases respectively, with 14 bases between them. CDR3 region: CASSVQGPVNEQFF. CDR3 in DNA: TGTGCCAGCAGCGTACAGGGTCCGGTCAATGAGCAGTTCTTC. The full variable domain, rest sourced from reference TRBV11-3 and TRBJ2-1, is EAGVVQSPRYKIIEKKQPVAFWCNPISGHNTLYWYLQNLGQGPELLIRYENEEAVDDSQLPKDRFSAERLKGVDSTLKIQPAELGDSAVYLCASSVQGPVNEQFFGPGTRLTVL.

The V gene is TRBV19, the J gene TRBJ2-7; no definite D call. CDR3 size: 11 residues. Germline values: CDR1 LNHDA, CDR2 SQIVND (reference sequence). V was pared by 7 bases and J by 3 bases, with 7 bases between. CDR3 protein: CASMGRYEQYF. CDR3 DNA: TGTGCCAGTATGGGCCGCTACGAGCAGTACTTC.

The rearrangement links TRBV5-4 to TRBJ2-1; 11 nucleotides align to TRBD2. The V gene end was trimmed by 2 bases and the J gene end by 7 bases; junction bases not matched to a gene: 8. Germline CDR1 reads SGHNT; CDR2 reads YYREEE (reference sequence). CDR3 length: 16 residues. CDR3 coding DNA: TGTGCCAGCAGCTTTTTTAGCGGGGGGGCGGGGAATGAGCAGTTCTTC. Amino acids: CASSFFSGGAGNEQFF.

This clone showed up just a few times. This rearrangement joins TRBV28 to TRBJ1-1; D uncertain. Trimming removed 2 bases at V and 1 base at J, with 14 bases between. The CDR3 consists of 16 residues. The V gene's germline CDR1 is MDHEN and CDR2 SYDVKM. The CDR3 spells CASSLVVAGRNTEAFF. The CDR3 nucleotides read TGTGCCAGCAGTTTAGTCGTAGCGGGTAGGAACACTGAAGCTTTCTTT.

The chain is built from TRBV7-6 and TRBJ2-7; 8 bases align to TRBD2. The ends lost 5 bases at V and 7 bases at J; junction bases unmatched: 10. This CDR3 has 14 amino acids. The germline V gene encodes CDR1 SGHVS and CDR2 FNYEAQ. CDR3 protein: CASSPLAGPGEQYF. In DNA form, the CDR3 reads TGTGCCAGCAGCCCTTTAGCGGGGCCGGGGGAGCAGTACTTC.